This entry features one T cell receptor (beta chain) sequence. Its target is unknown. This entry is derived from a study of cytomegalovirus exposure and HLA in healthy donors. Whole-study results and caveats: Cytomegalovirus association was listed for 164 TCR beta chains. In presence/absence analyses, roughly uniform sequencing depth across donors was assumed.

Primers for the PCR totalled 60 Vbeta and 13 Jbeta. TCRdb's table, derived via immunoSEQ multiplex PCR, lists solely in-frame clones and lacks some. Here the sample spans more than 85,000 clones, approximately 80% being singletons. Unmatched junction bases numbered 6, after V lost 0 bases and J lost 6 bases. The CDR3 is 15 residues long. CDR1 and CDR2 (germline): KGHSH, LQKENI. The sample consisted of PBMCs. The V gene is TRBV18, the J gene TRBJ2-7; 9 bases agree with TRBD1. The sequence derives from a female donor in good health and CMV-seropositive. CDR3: CASSPPGTGFFEQYF. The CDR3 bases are TGTGCCAGCTCACCACCCGGGACAGGGTTTTTCGAGCAGTACTTC.